One T cell receptor (beta chain) is described in this entry. Antigen specificity is unknown. The CDR3 covers 16 residues. Germline lookup yields CDR1 LNHDA and CDR2 SQIVND (reference sequence). V shed 1 base and J shed 2 bases, with 13 bases lying between them. These data are taken from a study of cytomegalovirus exposure and HLA in healthy donors. Study-wide results and caveats: In a later analysis, V- and J-gene trimming of beta chains associated with a DCLRE1C missense variant, replicated independently. Among donors in an Asian-associated ancestry cluster, a later analysis reportedly found fewer N-insertions than the roughly 700-donor mean.

The PCR made use of 60 Vbeta and 13 Jbeta primers. Sequencing used immunoSEQ multiplex PCR; TCRdb keeps in-frame clones, though not all of them. The table lists over 150,000 clones, around 68% of them singletons, with 1.3% to 1.5% in the top ten. The TCR sequence derives from a man in his fifties in good health and CMV-seronegative. V and J are TRBV19 and TRBJ2-3, with TRBD2 as a possible D gene (6 bases). The specimen was PBMCs. The CDR3 DNA sequence: TGTGCCAGTAGTATAGGTGCGGGGATCAACACAGATACGCAGTATTTT. Amino acid sequence: CASSIGAGINTDTQYF.